Listed here are 9 T cell receptor beta chains from one sample, sequenced in a study of T cell repertoires in cytomegalovirus infection. From the reads, TCRdb called clonotypes with MiXCR, one entry per CDR3 protein. The sample records 200,000 to 250,000 distinct CDR3 sequences, 10% to 15% being singletons. Sequencing used PBMCs. All receptors derive from a human donor in good health (CMV status not recorded). Some clones in this sample may be carry-over from other donors' samples.

This clonotype was seen only a few times. V and J are TRBV7-9 and TRBJ1-2; D possibly corresponds to TRBD1 (5 bases). The germline CDR1 and CDR2 sequences are SEHNR and FQNEAQ (reference sequence). The CDR3 covers 13 residues. V was clipped by 6 bases and J by 4 bases, with 12 bases between them. The CDR3 protein is CASSLIQGYGYTF. As DNA, the CDR3 is TGTGCCAGCAGTTTGATTCAGGGCTATGGCTACACCTTC.

This clonotype showed up many times. The chain links TRBV7-7 to TRBJ2-5; 10 nucleotides match TRBD2. CDR3 length: 15 residues. After removal of 5 bases from V and 4 bases from J, the junction contained 7 bases not matched to a gene. CDR1 is SSHAT, CDR2 FNYEAQ, per germline (reference sequence). The CDR3 spells CASSPSGGGGETQYF. In DNA, the CDR3 is TGTGCCAGCAGCCCTAGCGGGGGCGGGGGAGAGACCCAGTACTTC.

This clonotype was detected many times. The rearrangement uses TRBV7-2 and TRBJ2-7; 9 bases are shared with TRBD1. The CDR3 contains 14 residues. The germline gives CDR1 SGHTA, CDR2 FQGNSA. The trim removed 1 base at V and 5 bases at J, leaving 3 bases unmatched. CDR3 loop: CASSLGGTGNEQYF. In DNA form, the CDR3 reads TGTGCCAGCAGCTTAGGTGGGACAGGGAACGAGCAGTACTTC.

The V and J genes are TRBV30 and TRBJ2-7, with 8 bases lining up with TRBD2. CDR1 is GTSNPN, CDR2 SVGIG, per germline (reference sequence). J gave up 6 bases and V 6 bases, and 1 base lay outside the gene matches. CDR3 size: 10 residues. Here the CDR3 DNA reads TGTGCCTGCGGGGGGGCCGAGCAGTACTTC. Translation: CACGGAEQYF.

This chain connects TRBV14 to TRBJ1-2; TRBD1 is a possible D gene (5 bases). Trimming removed 4 bases from V and 6 bases from J, with 18 bases in between. Looked up from germline, CDR1 is SGHDN and CDR2 is FVKESK. This CDR3 region has 15 residues. The CDR3 loop is CASSPLERGRDGYTF. Written as DNA, the CDR3 is TGTGCCAGCAGCCCCTTAGAGAGGGGCAGGGATGGCTACACCTTC.

In this sample, this clonotype turned up many times. The chain is built from TRBV7-2 and TRBJ2-1; D tentatively reads TRBD1 or TRBD2 (6 bases each). The V gene's germline CDR1 is SGHTA and CDR2 FQGNSA. This CDR3 has 15 amino acids. Trimming shortened V by 2 bases and J by 0 bases, and 8 bases separated the two germline ends. The CDR3 nucleotides read TGTGCCAGCAGCTTAAGGGGGGTCTCCTACAATGAGCAGTTCTTC. It specifies CASSLRGVSYNEQFF.

The genes are TRBV7-2 and TRBJ1-1; D is uncertain. Per germline, CDR1 SGHTA and CDR2 FQGNSA. V was trimmed by 2 bases and J by 8 bases, leaving 12 bases between them. The CDR3 runs to 13 residues. DNA for the CDR3: TGTGCCAGCAGCTTATCGGGCAGGTTAGAAGCTTTCTTT. Translating it yields CASSLSGRLEAFF.

This clonotype was seen ten or more times. The chain couples TRBV7-6 to TRBJ2-2; TRBD2 matches 9 bases. The germline gives CDR1 SGHVS, CDR2 FNYEAQ. Trimming removed 5 bases from V and 2 bases from J; junction bases left unmatched: 15. The CDR3 length is 19 residues. This CDR3 reads CASSPQGPLAGSNTGELFF. The CDR3 DNA reads as TGTGCCAGCAGCCCACAAGGCCCGCTAGCGGGATCCAACACCGGGGAGCTGTTTTTT.

The chain links TRBV29-1 to TRBJ1-5, with a weak D call TRBD1 (5 bases). The CDR3 consists of 16 residues. Germline V CDR1 and CDR2: SQVTM, ANQGSEA. Trimming shortened V by 2 bases and J by 2 bases, and 16 bases separated the two germline ends. The CDR3 loop reads CSVENVGVIGNQPQHF. The CDR3 DNA reads as TGCAGCGTTGAAAATGTAGGGGTTATTGGCAATCAGCCCCAGCATTTT.